These 24 T cell receptor beta chains share one sample of origin, sequenced in a study of cytomegalovirus exposure and HLA in healthy donors. A multiplex PCR was run with 60 Vbeta primers and 13 Jbeta primers. Data came from immunoSEQ multiplex PCR; TCRdb stores just in-frame clones and leaves some out. The sample consists of over 110,000 clones, 82% of them appearing once. Sequenced material: PBMCs. These receptors came from a male donor in good health and CMV-seronegative.

DNA for the CDR3: TGTGCCACCTCCAAGTCAGCGGGCGGGTCGTACGAGCAGTACTTC. As protein: CATSKSAGGSYEQYF. This rearrangement joins TRBV15 to TRBJ2-7; D perhaps matches TRBD2 (6 bases). The CDR3 length is 15 residues. Trimming pared 8 bases from V and 4 bases from J, leaving 21 bases between. CDR1 LNHNV and CDR2 YYDKDF come from the germline V gene (reference sequence).

The V and J genes are TRBV10-1 and TRBJ2-7; TRBD1 agrees at 10 bases. This CDR3 has 18 amino acids. Per the germline V gene, CDR1 is WNHNN and CDR2 is SYGVQD (reference sequence). The J segment lost 7 bases and the V segment lost 6 bases, leaving 21 bases of the junction unmatched. CDR3 sequence (DNA): TGCGCCAGCAGCCCCCACTTTGGACAGGGGGGTTATTCGGGTGAGCAGTACTTC. This gives the protein CASSPHFGQGGYSGEQYF.

The chain is built from TRBV29-1 and TRBJ2-5, with D maybe TRBD2 (5 bases). The end of the DNA fits TRBJ2-7 better, so the J call may be wrong. Germline V gene lookup returns CDR1 SQVTM and CDR2 ANQGSEA. The length of the CDR3 is 12 residues. CDR3 coding DNA: TGCAGCACCGTCACCAGCGGCTACGAGCAGTACTTC. It codes for CSTVTSGYEQYF.

This clone has a handful of counts. The chain couples TRBV9 to TRBJ2-2; TRBD2 might be the D (6 bases). The V gene's germline CDR1 is SGDLS and CDR2 YYNGEE. The germline V and J ends were trimmed by 3 bases and 9 bases, with 15 bases remaining between them. This CDR3 contains 14 residues. The CDR3 is CASSEFGSYRELFF. The CDR3 nucleotides are TGTGCCAGCAGCGAATTCGGGAGCTACAGGGAGCTGTTTTTT.

In its sample, this clone was seen once. This chain joins TRBV4-1 and TRBJ2-1, with TRBD2 as a possible D gene (5 bases). CDR3 length equals 16 residues. The ends were cut back, 4 bases at V and 7 bases at J, with 20 bases in the middle. Germline V gene sequence: CDR1 MGHRA, CDR2 YSYEKL. The CDR3 loop is CASSPFVVREMNEQFF. Written as DNA, the CDR3 is TGCGCCAGCAGCCCCTTTGTTGTGAGGGAGATGAATGAGCAGTTCTTC.

As for this clone: One end of the junction is discordant with germline, which a read error may explain. Other DNA sequences from this sample encode an identical CDR3 as well. This sequence joins TRBV25-1 and TRBJ2-5, with 11 positions matching TRBD1. CDR3 length: 15 residues. Germline V gene data show CDR1 as MGHDK and CDR2 as SYGVNS. The CDR3 is CASSELGTGGETQYF. DNA of the CDR3: TGTGCCAGTAGTGAACTCGGGACAGGGGGGGAGACCCAGTACTTC.

As concerns this clone: Because the CDR3 is missing its conserved closing phenylalanine or tryptophan, this is likely a read error. No DNA is shown, since the ends of the CDR3 on it are uncertain; the CDR3 is the one TCRdb lists. V and J are TRBV6-4 and TRBJ2-3; the table's D gene call, TRBD2, was not cross checked with the DNA. The CDR3 is 8 amino acids long, termini counted. Germline V gene sequence: CDR1 MRHNA, CDR2 SNTAGT. The CDR3 sequence is CASLSSVP.

This clone came up a few times. The chain carries TRBV7-8 and TRBJ2-7; 15 nucleotides line up with TRBD2. Trimming took 5 bases from V and 5 from J; bases not matched to a gene: 10. CDR3 length equals 17 residues. Germline values: CDR1 SGHVS, CDR2 FQNEAQ. CDR3 sequence (DNA): TGTGCCAGCAGCCCTGGACTAGCGGGAGGGCCGTTCCACGAGCAGTACTTC. This encodes CASSPGLAGGPFHEQYF. Full variable domain (missing parts from reference TRBV7-8 and TRBJ2-7): GAGVSQSPRYKVAKRGQDVALRCDPISGHVSLFWYQQALGQGPEFLTYFQNEAQLDKSGLPSDRFFAERPEGSVSTLKIQRTQQEDSAVYLCASSPGLAGGPFHEQYFGPGTRLTVT.

The chain combines TRBV9 with TRBJ1-1, with no clear D. Trimming cost V 4 bases and J 5 bases, with 9 bases left between them. Per the germline V gene, CDR1 is SGDLS and CDR2 is YYNGEE. This CDR3 is 12 amino acids long. The CDR3 sequence is CASSLPGTEAFF. CDR3 coding DNA: TGTGCCAGCAGCCTCCCGGGGACTGAAGCTTTCTTT.

The gene calls are TRBV2 and TRBJ2-2, with D perhaps TRBD2 (6 bases). V lost 1 base, J lost 0 bases, and 12 bases lay in between. The germline V gene has CDR1 SNHLY and CDR2 FYNNEI. The CDR3 contains 17 residues. CDR3 DNA: TGTGCCAGCAGTGAAGGGACGGAGGGACCGAACACCGGGGAGCTGTTTTTT. This translates into CASSEGTEGPNTGELFF.

The genes are TRBV10-1 and TRBJ2-3, with 11 bases aligning to TRBD2. V trimming: 2 bases; J trimming: 3 bases; junction bases outside the gene matches: 4. CDR1 WNHNN and CDR2 SYGVQD come from the germline V gene (reference sequence). The CDR3 covers 16 residues. Written as DNA, the CDR3 is TGCGCCAGCAGTGAGACTAGCGGGAGCAGGACAGATACGCAGTATTTT. Amino acids: CASSETSGSRTDTQYF.

V is TRBV25-1 and J is TRBJ2-2, with D possibly matching TRBD2 (5 bases). The CDR3 has 13 amino acids. V dropped 5 bases and J dropped 6 bases, with 10 bases sitting between them. The germline V gene encodes CDR1 MGHDK and CDR2 SYGVNS. The CDR3 loop reads CASSPRGSGELFF. The CDR3 coding sequence is TGTGCCAGCAGTCCACGGGGTTCCGGGGAGCTGTTTTTT.

This clone was recorded a few times. The chain is built from TRBV30 and TRBJ2-2; 7 nucleotides agree with TRBD2. Trimming took 4 bases from V and 7 from J; bases not matched to a gene: 6. Per germline, CDR1 GTSNPN and CDR2 SVGIG (reference sequence). This CDR3 is built from 13 residues. This CDR3 reads CAWTVGGDGELFF. In DNA, the CDR3 is TGTGCCTGGACGGTGGGGGGGGACGGGGAGCTGTTTTTT.

This clone was detected a few times. This chain uses TRBV28 with TRBJ1-6, with unresolved D. Germline assignment: CDR1 MDHEN and CDR2 SYDVKM. Trimming pared 6 bases from V and 7 bases from J, leaving 16 bases between. CDR3 size: 15 residues. The CDR3 region has the DNA TGTGCCAGCAGGTTCCGGGCGGGGTACAATTCACCCCTCCACTTT. As protein: CASRFRAGYNSPLHF.

The V call is TRBV18, the J call TRBJ2-3; no clear D. V lost 3 bases to trimming and J lost 5 bases, with 15 bases between them. Germline-derived CDR1 and CDR2 are KGHSH and LQKENI. CDR3 size: 15 residues. In DNA form, the CDR3 reads TGTGCCAGCTCACCGGGCCTCCAAGCAGGAGATACGCAGTATTTT. It translates to CASSPGLQAGDTQYF. The complete variable domain, with remaining parts taken from reference TRBV18 and TRBJ2-3, reads NAGVMQNPRHLVRRRGQEARLRCSPMKGHSHVYWYRQLPEEGLKFMVYLQKENIIDESGMPKERFSAEFPKEGPSILRIQQVVRGDSAAYFCASSPGLQAGDTQYFGPGTRLTVL.

This clone was counted between two and nine times. The chain uses TRBV5-4 and TRBJ1-1; unclear D gene. The CDR3 length is 14 residues. Germline V CDR1 and CDR2: SGHNT, YYREEE (reference sequence). Trimming took off 4 bases at V and 3 bases at J, with 13 bases between the two ends. The DNA for the CDR3 is TGTGCCAGCAGCCAGCCTCTCGGGGACACTGAAGCTTTCTTT. Translating it yields CASSQPLGDTEAFF.

This clone was seen just once. The chain recombines TRBV5-1 with TRBJ2-3; 10 bases are shared with TRBD2. The V and J ends lost 4 bases and 0 bases, in that order; junction bases with no gene match: 2. The CDR3 is 15 amino acids. Per germline, CDR1 SGHRS and CDR2 YFSETQ. In DNA form, the CDR3 reads TGCGCCAGCAGCCCGGGACTAGCGAGCACAGATACGCAGTATTTT. Amino acid sequence: CASSPGLASTDTQYF.

As concerns this clone: Its ends do not fully match the called genes, so a read error is possible. The chain has TRBV7-9 and TRBJ2-3, with a tentative D call TRBD1 (6 bases). The CDR3 consists of 17 residues. Germline values: CDR1 SEHNR, CDR2 FQNEAQ (reference sequence). CDR3 in amino acids: CSSSLSWAGDRTDTQYF. The DNA for the CDR3 is TGTTCCAGCAGCCTAAGCTGGGCAGGGGATAGGACAGATACGCAGTATTTT.

The chain has TRBV30 and TRBJ1-2; D is perhaps TRBD1 (5 bases). Trimming stripped 7 bases from V and 3 bases from J, with 18 bases between. CDR3 length: 14 amino acids. Looked up from germline, CDR1 is GTSNPN and CDR2 is SVGIG (reference sequence). DNA of the CDR3: TGTGCCTCCTCTAAGGGCAGGGCCGACTATGGCTACACCTTC. This gives the protein CASSKGRADYGYTF.

V and J are TRBV2 and TRBJ2-1; 7 positions agree with TRBD2. With V trimmed by 6 bases and J by 4 bases, 18 bases remained unmatched. Per the germline V gene, CDR1 is SNHLY and CDR2 is FYNNEI. The CDR3 runs to 18 residues. CDR3: CASRVHPGLGLSYNEQFF. The CDR3 DNA sequence: TGTGCCAGCAGGGTCCACCCAGGACTAGGTCTTTCTTACAATGAGCAGTTCTTC.

The chain couples TRBV6-1 to TRBJ2-6; TRBD1 agrees at 7 bases. The ends lost 1 base at V and 3 bases at J; junction bases unmatched: 6. This CDR3 contains 17 residues. Germline CDR1 MNHNS, CDR2 SASEGT. CDR3 sequence reads: CASSEGTGRNGANVLTF. As DNA, the CDR3 is TGTGCCAGCAGTGAAGGGACAGGTCGAAATGGGGCCAACGTCCTGACTTTC.

The chain is built from TRBV29-1 and TRBJ2-5; TRBD1 matches 8 bases. The CDR3 runs 11 residues. Germline assignment: CDR1 SQVTM and CDR2 ANQGSEA. Unmatched junction bases numbered 2, after V lost 7 bases and J lost 4 bases. This chain's CDR3 is CSADRGETQYF. In DNA form, the CDR3 reads TGCAGCGCCGACAGGGGAGAGACCCAGTACTTC.

The CDR3 coding sequence is TGTGCCAGCAGCTCCGACAGGCTGAATGAGCAGTTCTTC. It specifies CASSSDRLNEQFF. V gene TRBV13 combines with J gene TRBJ2-1, with D possibly TRBD1 on 6 matching bases. The germline gives CDR1 PRHDT, CDR2 FYEKMQ (reference sequence). Deletions cut 4 bases from V and 7 bases from J, with 11 bases between. This CDR3 comprises 13 residues.

This chain uses TRBV18 with TRBJ1-5; no definite D call. V lost 1 base and J 4 bases, leaving 8 bases between the germline ends. CDR1 and CDR2 (germline): KGHSH, LQKENI. The CDR3 extends over 14 amino acids. The CDR3 spells CASSPRVENQPQHF. The CDR3 region has the DNA TGTGCCAGCTCACCACGGGTGGAGAATCAGCCCCAGCATTTT.